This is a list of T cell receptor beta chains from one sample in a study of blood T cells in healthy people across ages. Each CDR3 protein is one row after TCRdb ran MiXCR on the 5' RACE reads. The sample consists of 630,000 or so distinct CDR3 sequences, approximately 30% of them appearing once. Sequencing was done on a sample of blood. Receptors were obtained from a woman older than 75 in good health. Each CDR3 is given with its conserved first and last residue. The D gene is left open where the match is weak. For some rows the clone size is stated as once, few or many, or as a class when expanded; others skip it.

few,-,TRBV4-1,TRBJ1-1,TGCGCCAGCAAAGGACGGGCGAACACTGAAGCTTTCTTT,CASKGRANTEAFF
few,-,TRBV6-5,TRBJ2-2,TGTGCCAGCAGTTACTCCCAGGGGAGGACCGGGGAGCGGTTTTTT,CASSYSQGRTGERFF
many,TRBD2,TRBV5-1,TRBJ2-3,TGCGCCAGCAGCTACGGGGGGGTCCGGGATGTAGATACGCAGTATTTT,CASSYGGVRDVDTQYF
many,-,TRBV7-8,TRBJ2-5,TGTGCCAGCAGCTTAAATCGACAGTGGGAGACCCAGTACTTC,CASSLNRQWETQYF
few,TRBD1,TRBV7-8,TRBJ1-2,TGTGCCAGCAGCTCGGAGGGACAGGGGGTGTATGGCTACACCTTC,CASSSEGQGVYGYTF
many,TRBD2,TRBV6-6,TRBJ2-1,TGTGCCAGCAGTTCACTAGCGGCGCTAAGCGGGAATGAGCAGTTCTTC,CASSSLAALSGNEQFF
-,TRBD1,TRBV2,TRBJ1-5,TGTGCCAGCAGACTCGACAGGGGAGTCAATCAGCCCCAGCATTTT,CASRLDRGVNQPQHF
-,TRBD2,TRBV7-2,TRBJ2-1,TGTGCCAGCAGCTCGACTAGCGGGGGAGGGAATGAGCAGTTCTTC,CASSSTSGGGNEQFF
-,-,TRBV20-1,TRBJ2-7,TGCAGTGCTAGCCGGTGGGATGAGCAGTACTTC,CSASRWDEQYF
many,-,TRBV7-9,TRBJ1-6,TGTGCCAGCAGCTTAGGGGAATATTCACCCCTCCACTTT,CASSLGEYSPLHF
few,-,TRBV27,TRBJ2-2,TGTGCCAGCAGATTAGGGACCGTGAACACCGGGGAGCTGTTTTTT,CASRLGTVNTGELFF
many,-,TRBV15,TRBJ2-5,TGTGCCACCAGCAGTGGTCTCTGGGGAGAGACCCAGTACTTC,CATSSGLWGETQYF
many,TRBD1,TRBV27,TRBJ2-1,TGTGCCAGCAGTTTACGGACAGGGAGCCACAATGAGCAGTTCTTC,CASSLRTGSHNEQFF
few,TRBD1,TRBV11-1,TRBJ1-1,TGTGCCAGCAGCTTCGGGGGACAGGGAGCGGGAACTGAAGCTTTCTTT,CASSFGGQGAGTEAFF
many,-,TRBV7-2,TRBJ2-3,TGTGCCAGCAGCCGGAGCCGGGGGGCCATTACAGATACGCAGTATTTT,CASSRSRGAITDTQYF
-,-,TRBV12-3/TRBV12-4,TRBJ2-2,TGTGCCAGCACCATAGAGGGGGGGGCACACACCGGGGAGCTGTTTTTT,CASTIEGGAHTGELFF
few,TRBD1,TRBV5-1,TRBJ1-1,TGCGCCAGCAGCTTGCAGGGGGAGGGCACTGAAGCTTTCTTT,CASSLQGEGTEAFF
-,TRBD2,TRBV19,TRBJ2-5,TGTGCCAGTAGAAGGACTAGCGGGGGGAGTGAGACCCAGTACTTC,CASRRTSGGSETQYF
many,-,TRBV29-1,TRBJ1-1,TGCAGCGTTGTAGCGTCTCCCGGGGCTGAAGCTTTCTTT,CSVVASPGAEAFF
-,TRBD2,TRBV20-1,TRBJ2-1,TGCAGTGCTAGAGGGACTAGCGGGGGGATCAATGAGCAGTTCTTC,CSARGTSGGINEQFF
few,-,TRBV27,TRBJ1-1,TGTGCCAGCAGGCTACGAGGACATGGAACTGAAGCTTTCTTT,CASRLRGHGTEAFF
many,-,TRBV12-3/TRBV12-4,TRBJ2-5,TGTGCCAGCAGTTTATCCAACCGGCCACAAGAGACCCAGTACTTC,CASSLSNRPQETQYF
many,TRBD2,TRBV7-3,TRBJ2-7,TGTGCCAGCAGCCTCGGGACTAGAAGTTCCCACGAGCAGTACTTC,CASSLGTRSSHEQYF
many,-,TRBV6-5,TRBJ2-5,TGTGCCAGCAGATCCCTAGGAGAGGGCCAAGAGACCCAGTACTTC,CASRSLGEGQETQYF
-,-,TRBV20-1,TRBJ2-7,TGCAGTGCTAGAGAGGATTCCTACGAGCAGTACTTC,CSAREDSYEQYF
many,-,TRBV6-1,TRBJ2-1,TGTGCCAGCAGCCATTCCCTTGGACTCCGAAGCTCCTACAATGAGCAGTTCTTC,CASSHSLGLRSSYNEQFF
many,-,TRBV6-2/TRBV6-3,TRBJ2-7,TGTGCCAGCAGCCGCGGGTCACGGGAGTACTTC,CASSRGSREYF
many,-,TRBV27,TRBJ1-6,TGTGCCAGCAGTTACTTTACCGCGGCCGATTCACCCCTCCACTTT,CASSYFTAADSPLHF
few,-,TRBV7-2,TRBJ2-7,TGTGCCAGCAGCCCCGCCCCCAGGCCCGGCCGCGGCGAGCAGTACTTC,CASSPAPRPGRGEQYF
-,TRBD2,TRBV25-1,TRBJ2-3,TGTGCCAGCAGTGAATACTCCGTTCGAGGTTTTATTAGCGGGGGGGCGGGGGATACGCAGTATTTT,CASSEYSVRGFISGGAGDTQYF
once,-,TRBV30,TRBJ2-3,TGTGCCTGGAGCGCCGGGCCTCGTTCGCAGTATTTT,CAWSAGPRSQYF
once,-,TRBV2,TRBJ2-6,TGTGCCAGCAGTCCAACAGCCGGGACCCATTCTACTTTC,CASSPTAGTHSTF
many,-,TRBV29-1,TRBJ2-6,TGCAGCGTTGACAGTGGGGTCTCTGGGGCCAACGTCCTGACTTTC,CSVDSGVSGANVLTF
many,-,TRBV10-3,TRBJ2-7,TGTGCCATCAGTGACAACTACGAGCAGTACTTC,CAISDNYEQYF
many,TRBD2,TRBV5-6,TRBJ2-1,TGTGCCAGCAGCTCAGGACTAGTCCCGTCCAATGAGCAGTTCTTC,CASSSGLVPSNEQFF
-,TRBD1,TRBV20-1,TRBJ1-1,TGCAGTGCGACAGGGGGGCGAGGCACTGAAGCTTTCTTT,CSATGGRGTEAFF
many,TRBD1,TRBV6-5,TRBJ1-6,TGTGCCAGCAGCCCGATCGGGACAGCGGATTCACCCCTCCACTTT,CASSPIGTADSPLHF
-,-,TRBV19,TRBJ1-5,TGTGCCAGTAGCGAAGGCCTGAATCAGCCCCAGCATTTT,CASSEGLNQPQHF
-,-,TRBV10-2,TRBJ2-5,TGCGCCAGCAGTCGAAGTGGAGAGACCCAGTACTTC,CASSRSGETQYF
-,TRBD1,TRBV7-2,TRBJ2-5,TGTGCCAGCAGGCCCGGGACAGGGGCAGAGACCCAGTACTTC,CASRPGTGAETQYF
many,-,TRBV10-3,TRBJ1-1,TGTGCCGCGGACGGGGGCCCAGTCACTGAAGCTTTCTTT,CAADGGPVTEAFF
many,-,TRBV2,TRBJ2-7,TGTGCCAGCAGGGATGATTACGAGCAGTACTTC,CASRDDYEQYF
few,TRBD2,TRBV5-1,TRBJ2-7,TGCGCCAGCAGACCCGGGACTAGCTCTAGCTCCTACAATGAGCAGTACTTC,CASRPGTSSSSYNEQYF
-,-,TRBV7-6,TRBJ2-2,TGTGCCAGCAGCCCTCCGGGCCTAGGCCCCGGGGAGCTGTTTTTT,CASSPPGLGPGELFF
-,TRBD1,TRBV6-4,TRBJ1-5,TGTGCCAGCAGTGTCCGGGACAGGGGAGCCCTTAGCAATCAGCCCCAGCATTTT,CASSVRDRGALSNQPQHF